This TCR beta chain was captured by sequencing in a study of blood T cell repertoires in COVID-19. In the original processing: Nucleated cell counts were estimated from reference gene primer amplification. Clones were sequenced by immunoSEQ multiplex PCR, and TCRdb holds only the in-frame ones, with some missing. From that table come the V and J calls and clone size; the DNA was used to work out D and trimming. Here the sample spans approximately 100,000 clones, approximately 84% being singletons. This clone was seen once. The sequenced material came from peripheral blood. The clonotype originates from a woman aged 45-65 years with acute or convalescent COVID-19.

The DNA of the CDR3 is TGTGCCAGCAGCCAAACCGGGACATTCGGAAACACCATATATTTT. This translates into CASSQTGTFGNTIYF. This chain uses TRBV14 with TRBJ1-3; tentative D call: TRBD1 (6 bases). Per germline, CDR1 SGHDN and CDR2 FVKESK. The CDR3 contains 15 residues. Trimming pared 2 bases from V and 4 bases from J, leaving 12 bases between.